This T cell receptor beta chain was identified in a study of T cell responses to AZD1222 COVID-19 vaccine. As for the study in general: Second doses were pooled across both intervals (about 4 or about 12 weeks).

Worth noting for this clone: Its antigen is not identified.

The assay was immunoSEQ multiplex PCR, and TCRdb's table has in-frame clones only and misses some. Of around 100,000 clones listed, over 85% are singletons. This CDR3 spans 18 amino acids. Study-wide findings and caveats: Repertoires were obtained only post-peak T cell response. Seropositive status at baseline applied to only a handful of AZD1222 recipients. Possibly, clonal diversity was underestimated; donors were largely white British and included more females.

The chain couples TRBV21-1 to TRBJ1-6. TRBV21-1 is annotated as a pseudogene. The specimen comprised peripheral blood, sampled on day 0 of AZD1222 vaccination. This TCR derives from an adult in good health. CDR3 sequence (DNA): TGTGCCAGCAGCAAAGATTGGGAGGAGAGCTCCTATAATTCACCCCTCCACTTT. Its translation is CASSKDWEESSYNSPLHF.